This T cell receptor beta chain was sequenced during a study of a mutant IDH1 vaccine in newly diagnosed glioma. About the study: Patients had eight vaccinations, in weeks 1, 3, 5, 7, 11, 15, 19 and 23.

TCRdb's table, derived via immunoSEQ multiplex PCR, lists solely in-frame clones and lacks some. This table holds 30,000 to 40,000 clones, roughly 84% found once. This clone was counted only a few times. What it binds is unknown. Time point defined: week 11, during vaccination. Alongside topical imiquimod, each dose of vaccine comprised 300 ug of mutant IDH1 20-mer peptide. The CDR3 contains 14 residues. The germline V gene encodes CDR1 LNHDA and CDR2 SQIVND (reference sequence). Trimming at V came to 6 bases and at J to 8 bases, leaving 10 bases not matched to a gene. The chain employs TRBV19 and TRBJ2-1; 7 bases are shared with TRBD2. Sequenced material: PBMCs, taken from a glioma patient whose treatment included an IDH1 peptide vaccine. This receptor was identified in a man in his forties or fifties with glioma. CDR3 sequence: CASSNPRGIDEQFF. The CDR3 bases are TGTGCCAGTAGCAACCCGCGGGGGATCGATGAGCAGTTCTTC.